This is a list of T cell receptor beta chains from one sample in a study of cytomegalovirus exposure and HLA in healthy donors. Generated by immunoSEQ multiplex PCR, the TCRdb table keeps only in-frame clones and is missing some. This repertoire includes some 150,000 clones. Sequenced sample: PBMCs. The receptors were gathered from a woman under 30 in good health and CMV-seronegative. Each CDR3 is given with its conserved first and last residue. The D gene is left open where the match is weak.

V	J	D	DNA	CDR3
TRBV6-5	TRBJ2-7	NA	TGTGCCAGCAGTTACGAGGGCTATTACGAGCAGTACTTC	CASSYEGYYEQYF
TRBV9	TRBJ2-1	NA	TGTGCCAGCAGCCCCGGGGTAGTTTCCAATGAGCAGTTCTTC	CASSPGVVSNEQFF
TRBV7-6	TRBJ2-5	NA	TGTGCCAGCAGCTTAGCAGCTGAAGAGACCCAGTACTTC	CASSLAAEETQYF
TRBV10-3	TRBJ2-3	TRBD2	TGTGCCATCAGTGGACTAGCGGGAGCCCCGAGCACAGATACGCAGTATTTT	CAISGLAGAPSTDTQYF
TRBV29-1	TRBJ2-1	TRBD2	TGCAGCGTAACCGGGAGGTTGAGTCACAATGAGCAGTTCTTC	CSVTGRLSHNEQFF
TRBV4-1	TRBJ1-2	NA	TGCGCCAGCAGCAAGCAGGCAGGGCTCGATGGCTACACCTTC	CASSKQAGLDGYTF
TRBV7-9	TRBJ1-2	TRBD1	TGTGCCAGCAGCTTGAAACCGGGACAGGGTCTCTATGGCTACACCTTC	CASSLKPGQGLYGYTF
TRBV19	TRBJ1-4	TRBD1	TGTGCCAGTAGTACCCCTTTCAGGGGGTCTGAAAAACTGTTTTTT	CASSTPFRGSEKLFF
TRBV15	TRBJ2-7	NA	TGTGCCACCAGCAGACCCAACCTAGATGGGTCCTACGAGCAGTACTTC	CATSRPNLDGSYEQYF
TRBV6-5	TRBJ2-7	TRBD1	TGTGCCAGCAGCGCGACAGGGCTCTTTCCCTACGAGCAGTACTTC	CASSATGLFPYEQYF